This T cell receptor (beta chain) was sequenced in a study of blood T cell repertoires in COVID-19. The Seattle patients, enrolled during active infection, were followed longitudinally. Original data processing: Researchers report that nucleated cell counts were estimated from reference gene primer amplification. Clones were sequenced by immunoSEQ multiplex PCR, and TCRdb holds only the in-frame ones, with some missing. That table is the source of V, J and clone size, and D and trimming were worked out from the DNA. The data contain hundreds of thousands of clones, 80% to 90% of them singletons. In germline, CDR1 is SGHRS, CDR2 YFSETQ. V lost 0 bases, J lost 5 bases, and 7 bases lay in between. The CDR3 contains 13 residues.

The clonotype originates from a man in his fifties with COVID-19, enrolled during active disease. The genes are TRBV5-1 and TRBJ2-3; no reliable D call. Sequencing input: peripheral blood. The CDR3 region has the DNA TGCGCCAGCAGCTTGGAGCCTGTAGATACGCAGTATTTT. It encodes CASSLEPVDTQYF.